The rows below give T cell receptor beta chains drawn from one sample of a study of cytomegalovirus exposure and HLA in healthy donors. Data came from immunoSEQ multiplex PCR; TCRdb stores just in-frame clones and leaves some out. The sample shows some 110,000 clones, more than 60% of them seen only once. Sequencing was performed on PBMCs. These receptors were collected from a woman in her forties or fifties in good health and CMV-seropositive. Each CDR3 is given with its conserved first and last residue. The D gene is left open where the match is weak. For some rows the clone size is stated as once, few or many, or as a class when expanded; others skip it.

j_gene: TRBJ1-1; d_gene: TRBD1; abundance: once; v_gene: TRBV5-4; CDR3aa: CASSFRPSGGEAFF; CDR3nt: TGTGCCAGCAGCTTTAGGCCTTCAGGGGGCGAAGCTTTCTTT
j_gene: TRBJ1-5; d_gene: TRBD1; abundance: -; v_gene: TRBV19; CDR3aa: CASGQGSNQPQHF; CDR3nt: TGTGCCAGTGGACAGGGGAGCAATCAGCCCCAGCATTTT
j_gene: TRBJ2-1; d_gene: -; abundance: -; v_gene: TRBV23-1; CDR3aa: CASSQPHVAHGSYNEQFF; CDR3nt: TGCGCCAGCAGTCAGCCCCATGTGGCCCATGGCTCCTACAATGAGCAGTTCTTC
j_gene: TRBJ2-1; d_gene: -; abundance: -; v_gene: TRBV7-9; CDR3aa: CSSSLRGEGGGDEQFF; CDR3nt: TGTTCCAGCAGCTTAAGGGGGGAGGGGGGGGGCGATGAGCAGTTCTTC
j_gene: TRBJ2-2; d_gene: -; abundance: -; v_gene: TRBV4-3; CDR3aa: CASSQGANTGELFF; CDR3nt: TGCGCCAGCAGCCAAGGGGCAAACACCGGGGAGCTGTTTTTT
j_gene: TRBJ1-4; d_gene: TRBD1; abundance: -; v_gene: TRBV6-5; CDR3aa: CASSRMTGIGEKLFF; CDR3nt: TGTGCCAGCAGTCGTATGACAGGGATCGGTGAAAAACTGTTTTTT
j_gene: TRBJ1-2; d_gene: -; abundance: -; v_gene: TRBV5-1; CDR3aa: CASSLASNYGYTF; CDR3nt: TGCGCCAGCAGCCTGGCCTCTAACTATGGCTACACCTTC
j_gene: TRBJ1-2; d_gene: -; abundance: -; v_gene: TRBV23-1; CDR3aa: CASKEFGFDYGYTF; CDR3nt: TGCGCCTCCAAGGAGTTCGGTTTCGACTATGGCTACACCTTC
j_gene: TRBJ2-1; d_gene: -; abundance: -; v_gene: TRBV4-3; CDR3aa: CASSQDTLSSYNEQFF; CDR3nt: TGCGCCAGCAGCCAAGATACCCTGAGCTCCTACAATGAGCAGTTCTTC
j_gene: TRBJ2-6; d_gene: -; abundance: few; v_gene: TRBV11-2; CDR3aa: CASSDMTGPRNVLTF; CDR3nt: TGTGCCAGCAGCGACATGACAGGTCCTCGCAACGTCCTGACTTTC